The 8 T cell receptor beta chains below were found in one sample sequenced in a study of T cell responses to AZD1222 COVID-19 vaccine. The table came from immunoSEQ multiplex PCR; TCRdb's copy has only in-frame clones and leaves some out. The data show 150,000 or so clones, 75% to 95% seen once. Sequencing used peripheral blood, obtained on day 0 of AZD1222 vaccination. These receptors were collected from an adult in good health.

V usage is TRBV2 and J usage is TRBJ2-7; possible D gene TRBD2, 5 bases. The CDR3 loop spans 12 amino acids. Trimming removed 5 bases at V and 3 bases at J, with 8 bases between. CDR1 is SNHLY, CDR2 FYNNEI, per germline. CDR3 sequence (DNA): TGTGCCAGCAGTTCTAGCTTCTACGAGCAGTACTTC. Translation: CASSSSFYEQYF.

The V call is TRBV28, the J call TRBJ1-3; TRBD1 agrees at 7 bases. The CDR3 spans 16 residues. V dropped 4 bases and J dropped 4; count of bases not matched to a gene: 10. The germline V gene has CDR1 MDHEN and CDR2 SYDVKM. CDR3 coding DNA: TGTGCCAGCAGTTCCCGAACGACAGGGCCGGGAAACACCATATATTTT. It encodes CASSSRTTGPGNTIYF.

V is TRBV28 and J is TRBJ1-5; D might be TRBD1 (5 bases). The CDR3 loop spans 16 amino acids. V lost 4 bases and J lost 2, with 15 bases in between. Germline assignment: CDR1 MDHEN and CDR2 SYDVKM. Here the CDR3 DNA reads TGTGCCAGCAGTTCCGGGGGGGGGATAGGCAATCAGCCCCAGCATTTT. Protein: CASSSGGGIGNQPQHF.

V and J are TRBV3-1 (or the pseudogene TRBV3-2) and TRBJ2-2; D possibly corresponds to TRBD2 (6 bases). V gave up 4 bases and J gave up 6 bases, with 15 bases separating them. Germline assignment: CDR1 LGHDT and CDR2 YNNKEL (reference sequence). CDR3 length: 15 amino acids. The CDR3 protein is CASSRKTSSAGELFF. The CDR3 nucleotides read TGTGCCAGCAGCCGAAAGACTAGTTCGGCCGGGGAGCTGTTTTTT.

This chain joins TRBV9 and TRBJ2-7; possible D gene TRBD2, 6 bases. V shed 4 bases and J shed 0 bases, with 14 bases lying between them. The CDR3 length is 15 residues. The germline V gene encodes CDR1 SGDLS and CDR2 YYNGEE. The CDR3 spells CASSFGTSSSYEQYF. The CDR3 DNA is TGTGCCAGCAGCTTCGGGACTTCAAGCTCCTACGAGCAGTACTTC.

V usage is TRBV29-1 and J usage is TRBJ2-7; a weak D match, TRBD2 (6 bases). The CDR3 is 13 amino acids. CDR1 is SQVTM and CDR2 is ANQGSEA in the germline V gene. CDR3 in amino acids: CSTLQGGGYEQYF. Here the CDR3 DNA reads TGCAGTACCCTCCAGGGAGGAGGGTACGAGCAGTACTTC.

This sequence joins TRBV29-1 and TRBJ2-7; D call uncertain. CDR3 length: 13 residues. CDR1 is SQVTM, CDR2 ANQGSEA, per germline. V was clipped by 4 bases and J by 0 bases, with 10 bases between them. The DNA of the CDR3 is TGCAGCGTTGTGTGGAGCAGCTCCTACGAGCAGTACTTC. As protein: CSVVWSSSYEQYF.

This clone occurred a few times. The V and J genes are TRBV7-9 and TRBJ2-7; no reliable D call. The germline V gene encodes CDR1 SEHNR and CDR2 FQNEAQ (reference sequence). The length of the CDR3 is 14 residues. Trimming cost V 3 bases and J 4 bases, with 13 bases left between them. CDR3 sequence (DNA): TGTGCCAGCAGCTTTGACGGCCTGAGGTACGAGCAGTACTTC. As protein: CASSFDGLRYEQYF.